Below are 23 T cell receptor beta chains sequenced from a single sample in a study of blood T cell repertoires in COVID-19. Here immunoSEQ multiplex PCR was the method, and the copy in TCRdb shows in-frame clones only, minus some. Here the sample spans roughly 60,000 clones, roughly 90% being singletons. The sequenced sample consisted of peripheral blood. The receptors derive from a human donor in a cohort sampled during active COVID-19.

V and J are TRBV7-2 and TRBJ2-7; TRBD1 agrees at 8 bases. V lost 6 bases to trimming and J lost 3 bases; unmatched junction nucleotides: 10. The CDR3 is 15 amino acids. Germline V gene lookup returns CDR1 SGHTA and CDR2 FQGNSA. The CDR3 here is CASSLGAGGSYEQYF. The CDR3 DNA follows: TGTGCCAGCAGTTTGGGGGCAGGGGGCAGCTACGAGCAGTACTTC. The whole variable domain, remainder taken from reference TRBV7-2 and TRBJ2-7, is GAGVSQSPSNKVTEKGKDVELRCDPISGHTALYWYRQSLGQGLEFLIYFQGNSAPDKSGLPSDRFSAERTGGSVSTLTIQRTQQEDSAVYLCASSLGAGGSYEQYFGPGTRLTVT.

This chain connects TRBV3-1 (or the pseudogene TRBV3-2) to TRBJ2-3; TRBD2 matches at 8 bases. The germline V gene encodes CDR1 LGHDT and CDR2 YNNKEL (reference sequence). J gave up 15 bases and V 0 bases, and 14 bases lay outside the gene matches. CDR3 length equals 15 residues. The CDR3 sequence: CASSQDSIIGTRSYF. CDR3 coding DNA: TGTGCCAGCAGCCAAGATTCGATCATCGGGACTAGGTCATATTTT.

J is TRBJ1-2 and V is TRBV11-2, with 8 bases that match TRBD1. In germline, CDR1 is SGHAT, CDR2 FQNNGV. The CDR3 has 12 amino acids. Trimming cost V 4 bases and J 7 bases; bases outside gene matches: 2. CDR3 region: CASSSDRGGYTF. The CDR3 nucleotides read TGTGCCAGCAGCTCCGACAGGGGTGGCTACACCTTC.

This chain joins TRBV7-9 and TRBJ1-4; 8 nucleotides align to TRBD1. Germline values: CDR1 SEHNR, CDR2 FQNEAQ (reference sequence). V lost 5 bases and J lost 4; bases outside the gene matches: 12. The CDR3 covers 17 residues. The CDR3 region has the DNA TGTGCCAGCAGCCGCCCGGCAGGGGGCTTTGGTAATGAAAAACTGTTTTTT. Translation gives CASSRPAGGFGNEKLFF. Full variable domain (rest looked up from reference TRBV7-9 and TRBJ1-4): DTGVSQNPRHKITKRGQNVTFRCDPISEHNRLYWYRQTLGQGPEFLTYFQNEAQLEKSRLLSDRFSAERPKGSFSTLEIQRTEQGDSAMYLCASSRPAGGFGNEKLFFGSGTQLSVL.

To note about this clone: Different DNA sequences within this sample yield the same CDR3. The chain's CDR3 is CAWSLRQGNTEAFF. CDR3 nucleotides: TGTGCCTGGAGTCTCAGGCAGGGGAACACTGAAGCTTTCTTT. This chain joins TRBV30 and TRBJ1-1, with D tentatively TRBD1 (5 bases). The germline V gene has CDR1 GTSNPN and CDR2 SVGIG (reference sequence). V lost 2 bases, J lost 1 base, and 11 bases lay in between. The CDR3 loop spans 14 amino acids.

The genes are TRBV19 and TRBJ2-3; D uncertain. The CDR3 spans 16 residues. The germline CDR1 and CDR2 sequences are LNHDA and SQIVND (reference sequence). V was cut by 7 bases and J by 0 bases, with 17 bases left in between. CDR3 DNA: TGTGCCAGTACCACCCGCGGTGTACAAAGCACAGATACGCAGTATTTT. Its protein is CASTTRGVQSTDTQYF.

CDR3 DNA: TGTGCCAGCAGCGGGCGGGGTGGACACACAGATACGCAGTATTTT. Amino acid sequence: CASSGRGGHTDTQYF. The rearrangement joins TRBV7-8 to TRBJ2-3, with D tentatively TRBD2 (6 bases). Trimming took off 5 bases at V and 2 bases at J, with 14 bases between the two ends. The CDR3 totals 15 residues. Germline-derived CDR1 and CDR2 are SGHVS and FQNEAQ.

The chain uses TRBV12-3 or TRBV12-4 and TRBJ1-3; TRBD1 might be the D (5 bases). This CDR3 contains 13 residues. V shed 6 bases and J shed 3 bases, with 9 bases lying between them. The CDR3 region has the DNA TGTGCCAGCAGGGGGCCGAATGGAAACACCATATATTTT. This encodes CASRGPNGNTIYF.

CDR3 sequence reads: CASSLEGLSDTQYF. The CDR3, as DNA: TGTGCCAGCAGCTTAGAGGGACTATCAGATACGCAGTATTTT. The chain combines TRBV11-2 with TRBJ2-3; TRBD2 matches at 7 bases. The CDR3 sequence is 14 residues long. The trim removed 0 bases at V and 4 bases at J, leaving 1 base unmatched. The germline V gene has CDR1 SGHAT and CDR2 FQNNGV.

The chain has TRBV13 and TRBJ2-3; D might be TRBD2 (6 bases). CDR3 size: 18 residues. Germline V lookup: CDR1 PRHDT, CDR2 FYEKMQ (reference sequence). V gave up 0 bases and J gave up 7 bases, with 23 bases separating them. The CDR3 nucleotides are TGTGCCAGCAGCTTAGGCCAGAGGGGACTTCGGTTTGGATATACGCAGTATTTT. Encoded protein: CASSLGQRGLRFGYTQYF.

The CDR3 loop is CASSDSGTGNQPQHF. The CDR3 nucleotides are TGCGCCAGCAGCGACTCAGGGACAGGCAATCAGCCCCAGCATTTT. The chain combines TRBV23-1 with TRBJ1-5, with 7 bases matching TRBD1. TRBV23-1 is known as an ORF, though its function is uncertain. CDR3 size: 15 residues. The V and J ends lost 6 bases and 2 bases, in that order; junction bases with no gene match: 7.

V and J are TRBV3-1 (or the pseudogene TRBV3-2) and TRBJ2-3, with 7 bases matching TRBD2. Unmatched junction bases numbered 4, after V lost 1 base and J lost 3 bases. Germline V lookup: CDR1 LGHDT, CDR2 YNNKEL (reference sequence). The CDR3 consists of 15 residues. In nucleotides, the CDR3 is TGTGCCAGCAGCCAAGGGCTGGGGGGGACAGATACGCAGTATTTT. The encoded protein is CASSQGLGGTDTQYF.

The V call is TRBV3-1 (or the pseudogene TRBV3-2), the J call TRBJ2-5, with a tentative D call TRBD2 (6 bases). CDR1 and CDR2 (germline): LGHDT, YNNKEL (reference sequence). The V and J ends lost 0 bases and 1 base respectively, with 12 bases between them. This CDR3 is built from 16 residues. The CDR3 nucleotides read TGTGCCAGCAGCCAAGAAACGCTAGCGACCCAAGAGACCCAGTACTTC. Protein sequence: CASSQETLATQETQYF.

The genes are TRBV5-6 and TRBJ1-2, with D perhaps matching TRBD1 (6 bases). Trimming stripped 4 bases from V and 4 bases from J, with 26 bases between. Germline V gives CDR1 SGHDT, CDR2 YYEEEE. The CDR3 is 18 residues long. CDR3: CASSPRVGASPWGYGYTF. In nucleotides, the CDR3 is TGTGCCAGCAGCCCCCGGGTGGGGGCCTCACCCTGGGGCTATGGCTACACCTTC.

The J gene is TRBJ1-6, the V gene TRBV19; 8 bases line up with TRBD1. Germline V gives CDR1 LNHDA, CDR2 SQIVND (reference sequence). The J segment lost 6 bases and the V segment lost 9 bases, leaving 16 bases of the junction unmatched. This CDR3 comprises 17 residues. The CDR3 DNA is TGTGCCAGCTGGGGGCAGGGGGCCTTTTATACTAATTCACCCCTCCACTTT. Amino acids: CASWGQGAFYTNSPLHF.

The rearrangement joins TRBV19 to TRBJ2-5, with TRBD2 matching over 7 bases. The germline V gene has CDR1 LNHDA and CDR2 SQIVND (reference sequence). The CDR3 is 16 amino acids. Germline trimming cut 1 base from V and 2 bases from J; bases unmatched to any gene: 7. The CDR3 DNA reads as TGTGCCAGTAGTATAGTTGGAGCGGGGCATCAAGAGACCCAGTACTTC. Translating gives CASSIVGAGHQETQYF.

This clone was detected only once. V and J are TRBV29-1 and TRBJ2-1; 9 bases align to TRBD2. Germline CDR1 SQVTM, CDR2 ANQGSEA. Trimming at V came to 2 bases and at J to 3 bases, leaving 11 bases not matched to a gene. There are 17 residues in the CDR3. The CDR3 reads CSVEPKGASGVYNEQFF. CDR3 DNA: TGCAGCGTTGAACCTAAGGGGGCTAGCGGGGTCTACAATGAGCAGTTCTTC.

The chain uses TRBV11-2 and TRBJ1-3, with D unresolved. V shed 4 bases and J shed 0 bases, with 7 bases lying between them. Germline values: CDR1 SGHAT, CDR2 FQNNGV. This CDR3 contains 14 residues. CDR3 loop: CASSWASSGNTIYF. The CDR3 DNA sequence: TGTGCCAGCAGCTGGGCGAGCTCTGGAAACACCATATATTTT.

The rearrangement joins TRBV4-3 to TRBJ2-5; TRBD1 might be the D (6 bases). The ends were cut back, 4 bases at V and 7 bases at J, with 13 bases in the middle. The CDR3 spans 13 residues. Germline V lookup: CDR1 LGHNA, CDR2 YSLEER. CDR3 sequence reads: CASSLQGIGTQYF. Written as DNA, the CDR3 is TGCGCCAGCAGCCTCCAGGGGATTGGGACCCAGTACTTC.

The chain joins TRBV5-1 to TRBJ1-1, with D uncertain. The CDR3 extends over 13 amino acids. Trimming cost V 6 bases and J 7 bases, with 16 bases left between them. The germline gives CDR1 SGHRS, CDR2 YFSETQ. CDR3: CASKYPGEREAFF. The CDR3 DNA reads as TGCGCCAGCAAGTACCCCGGGGAGCGTGAAGCTTTCTTT.

This rearrangement joins TRBV7-2 to TRBJ2-7; maybe TRBD1 (6 bases). V lost 1 base, J lost 0 bases, and 13 bases lay in between. Germline-derived CDR1 and CDR2 are SGHTA and FQGNSA. The CDR3 runs 16 residues. This CDR3 is CASSLGGGGLSYEQYF. The CDR3 nucleotides are TGTGCCAGCAGCTTAGGGGGTGGGGGCCTCTCCTACGAGCAGTACTTC. Using reference TRBV7-2 and TRBJ2-7 for the parts outside the CDR3, the full variable domain is GAGVSQSPSNKVTEKGKDVELRCDPISGHTALYWYRQSLGQGLEFLIYFQGNSAPDKSGLPSDRFSAERTGGSVSTLTIQRTQQEDSAVYLCASSLGGGGLSYEQYFGPGTRLTVT.

The CDR3 nucleotides read TGTGCCAGCCGGAGGGGGGGCCAGCCCCAGCATTTT. It encodes CASRRGGQPQHF. V and J are TRBV28 and TRBJ1-5; D is possibly TRBD1 (6 bases). Per the germline V gene, CDR1 is MDHEN and CDR2 is SYDVKM. Trimming left V 8 bases short and J 7 bases short, with 12 bases between. The length of the CDR3 is 12 residues. Supplemented by reference TRBV28 and TRBJ1-5, the full variable domain reads DVKVTQSSRYLVKRTGEKVFLECVQDMDHENMFWYRQDPGLGLRLIYFSYDVKMKEKGDIPEGYSVSREKKERFSLILESASTNQTSMYLCASRRGGQPQHFGDGTRLSIL.

The chain joins TRBV5-4 to TRBJ2-4; tentatively, D is TRBD1 (6 bases). The CDR3 runs 20 residues. Germline V gives CDR1 SGHNT, CDR2 YYREEE (reference sequence). Deletions cut 2 bases from V and 0 bases from J, with 24 bases between. CDR3 sequence (DNA): TGTGCCAGCAGCTTCGGAATGGCAGGGGCTACACAACTAGCCAAAAACATTCAGTACTTC. Protein sequence: CASSFGMAGATQLAKNIQYF.